The T cell receptor beta chain described here comes from a study of blood T cell repertoires in COVID-19. Study in general: In each case, the material was cDNA or gDNA derived from T cells, B-cell-depleted T cells, or PBMCs.

This clone was seen a few times. This specimen includes other DNA sequences encoding the same CDR3. Original handling: Amplification with reference gene primers provided the estimates of nucleated cell counts. Generated by immunoSEQ multiplex PCR, the TCRdb table keeps only in-frame clones and is missing some. V, J and clone size reflect that table, while D and trimming were determined from the DNA. Of roughly 230,000 clones listed, about 80% were seen once; the top ten hold about 8%. Input material: peripheral blood. This receptor was obtained from a woman in her 50s with acute or convalescent COVID-19.

CDR3 in DNA: TGTGCCAGCAGTTTAACGGGAGGGCCCGATACGCAGTATTTT. Amino acids: CASSLTGGPDTQYF. The chain combines TRBV27 with TRBJ2-3; 8 bases align to TRBD2. Germline V CDR1 and CDR2: MNHEY, SMNVEV (reference sequence). The V segment lost 2 bases and the J segment 6 bases; nucleotides outside the gene matches: 4. CDR3 length: 14 residues.